The T cell receptor beta chain under discussion was sequenced for a study of response to subunit inactivated influenza vaccine. TCRdb fed the RT-PCR reads into MiXCR, producing one record per CDR3 protein. The table lists hundreds of thousands of distinct CDR3 sequences, approximately 12% of them singletons. There are 16 residues in the CDR3. V lost 5 bases and J 8 bases, leaving 23 bases between the germline ends. CDR1 SGHTA and CDR2 FQGNSA come from the germline V gene. This clonotype has just a few counts. The TCR sequence derives from a man over 45 who received an inactivated influenza vaccine. V gene TRBV7-2 combines with J gene TRBJ2-3, with no clear D. Specimen: PBMCs from blood, collected on the day of vaccination. The CDR3 loop is CASSPIFVGPFSTQYF. The CDR3 DNA reads TGTGCCAGCAGCCCCATATTCGTAGGCCCTTTTAGTACGCAGTATTTT.